This entry describes one TCR beta chain. This clonotype was detected a few times. Its antigen is not yet known. No base quality values were provided; no much bigger clone lies one nucleotide off. Being off target in a library aimed at alpha chains, this beta chain has a size of little meaning. The sample's time point label is to be understood as: sample taken at primary tumor resection. Samples were obtained from 72 patients with early-stage, untreated non-small cell lung cancer from the lung TRACERx cohort. Without any cell sorting, TCR sequencing was performed on whole RNA extracted either from tumor and nontumor lung tissue or from cryopreserved PBMC samples. Only patients with enough RNA available from two or more tumor regions were chosen for TCR sequencing. Tumor and adjacent nontumor lung specimens were reviewed by a lung pathologist before selection. Library creation used 5' RACE. Reads for this sample came from a NextSeq 500. In the TCR library protocol, a unique molecular identifier was attached to each TCR cDNA molecule so that PCR and sequencing errors could be corrected. In the source study's methods: TCR identification, UMI-based error correction and CDR3 extraction were all carried out with Decombinator tools. TCRs above a frequency of 2 per 1,000, corresponding to the top 1% of the tumor frequency distribution, were defined as expanded. Expanded tumor TCRs were classed as regional if statistically deemed absent (corrected P<0.05) from at least one tumor region, otherwise ubiquitous. Renyi diversity was computed with the R vegan package after each repertoire had been subsampled 100 times to 5,000 TCRs. CDR3 similarity networks were built from amino acid triplet string-kernel similarity, with CDR3s being connected when pairwise similarity was above 0.82. TCRdb trimmed public reads at Q25 via fastp, called clones via MiXCR and kept in-frame beta chains. Entries that share a CDR3 protein sequence are merged under the most common genes and DNA. The V and J calls and clone size come from TCRdb's table, not from the authors' own analysis. The sample profile shows about 10,000 distinct CDR3 sequences; approximately 5.8% of them were found once. The ten largest clones take up 10% of the sample.

For CDR1 and CDR2, the germline V gene lists MNHEY and SVGEGT. The CDR3 starts with the cysteine, ends with the phenylalanine, and has 20 residues. The kept DNA is CDR3 alone, 60 bases in frame from the first base. Trimming accounts for 6 bases at V and 2 bases at J, while the number of junction bases matched to no gene is 16. This entry belongs to a study of spatial heterogeneity in lung cancer (dated by TCRdb to 2018 to 2020). Study-level background: Beta-chain transcripts were consistently detected in greater numbers than alpha-chain transcripts, which likely reflects a higher abundance of beta-chain transcripts. TCR transcript counts in tumor regions correlated strongly with a T cell transcriptional module score from matched bulk RNA-seq. Nonsynonymous mutation counts, determined by whole-exome sequencing of tumor tissue, were related to features of the TCR repertoire. The study quantitatively compared TCR alpha and beta repertoires across multiple tumor regions, matched nontumor lung and blood in non-small cell lung cancer. Both alpha and beta chains were TCR-sequenced in 220 or so tumor regions, some 64 matched nontumor lung samples and around 54 PBMC samples obtained at surgery. In the raw uncorrected reads, each unique combination of TCR and UMI appeared on average more than ten times.

The paper as a whole reports these results and caveats: TCR-seq coverage of tumor T cells was estimated to be only roughly 7.3% for alpha chains and 13% to 15% for beta chains. Confirming at a functional level the hypothesis that regional TCRs recognize regional mutations was considered to require additional single-cell paired TCR alpha and beta sequencing. The tumor nonsynonymous mutation count correlated with the number of expanded alpha and beta TCRs within the tumor. Counts of ubiquitous and regional expanded TCRs were found to correlate with counts of ubiquitous and regional nonsynonymous mutations, respectively.

This specimen consisted of lung tumor tissue, obtained at surgery. This receptor chain uses TRBV6-2 or TRBV6-3 and TRBJ2-1, and 13 bases in between align with TRBD2. The sequence derives from a male donor with early-stage non-small cell lung cancer. The sequenced DNA is TGTGCCAGCAGCTCCTTCGGACTAGCGGGGGACCAGCAGGCCTACAATGAGCAGTTCTTC. Translation gives CASSSFGLAGDQQAYNEQFF.